These 5 T cell receptor beta chains came from one sample sequenced in a study of cytomegalovirus exposure and HLA in healthy donors. Use of 60 Vbeta and 13 Jbeta primers characterized the PCR. Some clones are missing from TCRdb's copy, which holds only in-frame ones; the method was immunoSEQ multiplex PCR. The sample consists of some 120,000 clones, around 73% of them appearing once. The sequencing input was PBMCs. The receptors shown here come from a man aged 55 to 70 in good health and CMV-seropositive.

The chain joins TRBV4-2 to TRBJ2-7, with 10 bases lining up with TRBD2. This CDR3 has 15 amino acids. Germline loops: CDR1 LGHNA, CDR2 YNFKEQ. V lost 1 base to trimming and J lost 7 bases; unmatched junction nucleotides: 7. CDR3 in DNA: TGTGCCAGCAGCCAAGCCCGGACTAGCGGACATGAGCAGTACTTC. This sequence encodes CASSQARTSGHEQYF.

This clone was seen many times. V usage is TRBV4-2 and J usage is TRBJ2-1; the match to TRBD1 covers 9 bases. The junction had 7 bases not matched to a gene; V was cut back by 6 bases and J by 4 bases. CDR1 and CDR2 from the germline V gene are LGHNA and YNFKEQ. This CDR3 is 15 amino acids long. The CDR3 sequence: CASSWTGEYYNEQFF. CDR3 sequence (DNA): TGTGCCAGCAGTTGGACAGGGGAATATTACAATGAGCAGTTCTTC.

V and J are TRBV6-5 and TRBJ1-5; no reliable D call. Germline CDR1 MNHEY, CDR2 SVGAGI. V lost 5 bases and J 0 bases, leaving 5 bases between the germline ends. The CDR3 spans 13 residues. The chain's CDR3 is CASSRYSNQPQHF. For the CDR3, the DNA is TGTGCCAGCAGTCGTTATAGCAATCAGCCCCAGCATTTT.

This clone was seen only a few times. This chain links TRBV28 with TRBJ1-4; unclear D gene. The CDR3 length is 15 residues. The V and J ends lost 5 bases and 0 bases respectively, with 10 bases between them. Germline V CDR1 and CDR2: MDHEN, SYDVKM. CDR3 in DNA: TGTGCCAGCAGTGCCCCGGGTGCAACTAATGAAAAACTGTTTTTT. As protein: CASSAPGATNEKLFF. Using reference TRBV28 and TRBJ1-4 for the parts outside the CDR3, the full variable domain is DVKVTQSSRYLVKRTGEKVFLECVQDMDHENMFWYRQDPGLGLRLIYFSYDVKMKEKGDIPEGYSVSREKKERFSLILESASTNQTSMYLCASSAPGATNEKLFFGSGTQLSVL.

The chain uses TRBV6-5 and TRBJ1-4; 9 nucleotides agree with TRBD1. The germline V gene has CDR1 MNHEY and CDR2 SVGAGI. The CDR3 runs 15 residues. Germline trimming cut 5 bases from V and 8 bases from J; bases unmatched to any gene: 9. In nucleotides, the CDR3 is TGTGCCAGCAGTCCTCGTCCCGGGACAGGGGAAAAACTGTTTTTT. It is translated as CASSPRPGTGEKLFF.